This T cell receptor (beta chain) stems from a study of blood T cells in healthy people across ages (dated by TCRdb to 2013 to 2016). In the study overall: In model experiments, roughly one uniquely barcoded TCR beta cDNA molecule per two T cells was captured by template switching. The donors were divided into four age groups: young (average about 16 years), middle-aged (roughly 40), aged (approximately 62) and long-lived (nearly 85). Age-related changes in TCR beta repertoire diversity were measured in the study by deep sequencing normalized with unique cDNA molecular identifiers. To avoid experimental bias, donors of different ages were distributed randomly across sequencing lanes. Using the same blood draw, the study looked at two additional independent replicas of 1 million unique cDNA reads for two donors, one aged 18 to 30 and the other aged 80 or older.

Donors were 35 to 40 systemically healthy Caucasian individuals from Russia aged roughly 6 to 95 years. Each donor gave 8.5 to 10 milliliters of peripheral blood, collected into EDTA-treated Vacutainer tubes. Ficoll-Paque density-gradient centrifugation was used to isolate PBMCs, with at least 6 million per sample. Trizol reagent was used to extract total RNA from PBMCs, with at least 5.5 micrograms per sample. For every donor, flow cytometry on a PBMC aliquot measured the percentage of naive CD45RAhigh/CD27high T cells. As regards this clonotype: The antigen this receptor binds is unknown. It has no much larger one-base neighbor in the sample; base qualities were not kept.

Study-wide conclusions, independent of this receptor: A strong correlation was found between observed TCR beta diversity and the percentage of naive T cells measured by flow cytometry. The CMV infection status of donors was not known, potentially confounding age-related changes in expanded clonotypes. Because profiling used bulk unsorted PBMCs, naive and antigen-experienced compartments could not be compared conclusively. Compared with the aged group, more naive CD4+ T cells, fewer expanded clones and increased TCR diversity were shown by the long-lived group, suggesting age selection. Observed TCR beta diversity per million T cells fell roughly linearly with age, and a significant reduction was already apparent by age roughly 40. Total diversity estimates from one million sequenced T cells were considered lower bounds and underestimates.

CDR1 and CDR2 (MNHEY, SMNVEV) derive from the germline V gene (reference sequence). The CDR3 has 15 amino acids, counting the end cysteine and phenylalanine. CDR3 DNA only is kept here, 45 bases in frame from base 1. V and J lose 8 bases and 4 bases, and a span of 17 bases separates them. Library prep was done by 5' RACE. This sample was sequenced with an Illumina HiSeq 2500. A second PCR of roughly 6 to 11 cycles was run with a J-beta primer mix and a sample-barcoded 5' primer. A unique molecular identifier was introduced onto each TCR beta cDNA molecule by a template-switch 5' adaptor carrying 12 random nucleotides. Each sample yielded at least 3 million CDR3-containing paired-end reads. All of the RNA was converted into first-strand cDNA using the Mint cDNA synthesis kit, with a TRBC-specific oligonucleotide serving as the primer. Following uracil-DNA glycosylase treatment, all cDNA underwent a first 18-cycle PCR with the universal primers M1SS and BC2_uni_R. The study's processing was this. Normalization of each sample was performed by random selection of 1 million high-quality reads, each carrying a distinct molecular identifier. Instead of being binned into consensus sequences, reads with shared molecular identifiers were discarded. CDR3 identification, clonotype clustering and error correction used MiTCR with a Q25 quality threshold and the strictest error-elimination algorithm. A nonparametric unseen species model using Euler transformation provided a lower-bound estimate of total TCR beta diversity. TCRdb took the public reads, trimmed them with fastp at Q25, ran MiXCR for clone calling and kept in-frame beta chains. One record per CDR3 amino acid sequence lists the most common genes and DNA. These V and J calls originate from TCRdb's pipeline instead of the authors' own analysis. This sample holds 850,000 or so distinct CDR3 sequences; around 28% were observed only once. The ten largest clones add up to around a sixth of the sample.

The specimen sequenced was blood. This TCR was recovered from a woman older than 75 in good health. The sequence links TRBV27 to TRBJ1-4, and the D gene may be TRBD1, 5 bases matching. The DNA reads TGTGCCAGCTCCCCTGATGGGAGGGGTAATGAAAAACTGTTTTTT. Its amino acids are CASSPDGRGNEKLFF.